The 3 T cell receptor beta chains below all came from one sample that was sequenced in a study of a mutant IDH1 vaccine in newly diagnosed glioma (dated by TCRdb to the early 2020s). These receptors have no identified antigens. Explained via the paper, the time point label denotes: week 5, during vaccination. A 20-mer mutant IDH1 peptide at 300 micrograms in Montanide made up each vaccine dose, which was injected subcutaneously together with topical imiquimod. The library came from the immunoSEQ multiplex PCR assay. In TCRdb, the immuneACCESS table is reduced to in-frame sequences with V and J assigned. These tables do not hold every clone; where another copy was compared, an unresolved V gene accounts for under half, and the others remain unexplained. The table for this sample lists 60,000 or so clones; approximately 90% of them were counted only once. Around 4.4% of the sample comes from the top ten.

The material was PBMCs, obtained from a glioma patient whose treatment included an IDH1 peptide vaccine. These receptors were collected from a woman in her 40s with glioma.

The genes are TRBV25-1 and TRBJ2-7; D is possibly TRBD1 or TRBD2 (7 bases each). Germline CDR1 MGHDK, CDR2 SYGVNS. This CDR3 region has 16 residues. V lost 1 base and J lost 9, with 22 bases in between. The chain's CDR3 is CASSESGGGGSVPQYF. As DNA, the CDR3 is TGTGCCAGCAGTGAATCCGGAGGGGGCGGGAGTGTTCCGCAGTACTTC.

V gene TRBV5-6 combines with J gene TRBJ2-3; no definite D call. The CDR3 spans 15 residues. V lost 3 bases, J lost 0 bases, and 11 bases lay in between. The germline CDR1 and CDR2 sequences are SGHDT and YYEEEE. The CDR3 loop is CASSSDPYSTDTQYF. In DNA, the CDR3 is TGTGCCAGCAGCTCCGACCCTTATAGCACAGATACGCAGTATTTT.

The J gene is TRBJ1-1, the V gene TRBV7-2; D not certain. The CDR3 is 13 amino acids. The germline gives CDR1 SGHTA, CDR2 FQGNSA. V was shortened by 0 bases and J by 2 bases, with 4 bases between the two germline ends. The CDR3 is CASSLAFNTEAFF. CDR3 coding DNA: TGTGCCAGCAGCTTAGCTTTCAACACTGAAGCTTTCTTT.